Below are 24 T cell receptor beta chains sequenced from a single sample in a study of T cells in Graves' hyperthyroidism and ophthalmopathy. Amplified TCR beta CDR3 regions came from RNA transcripts. Primed by the HTBI set, a first-round RT-PCR was run on the TCR CDR3. TCRdb used MiXCR to reprocess the multiplex PCR reads, holding one entry per CDR3 protein. The table has around 500,000 distinct CDR3 sequences, around a fifth seen once. Sequencing input: blood. Receptor source: a woman in her 70s with Graves' ophthalmopathy.

Many counts were recorded for this clonotype. The genes are TRBV2 and TRBJ2-7, with D possibly matching TRBD1 (5 bases). CDR1 and CDR2 from the germline V gene are SNHLY and FYNNEI. This CDR3 region has 12 residues. The V and J ends lost 9 bases and 3 bases respectively, with 12 bases between them. The chain's CDR3 is CASRGWGYEQYF. DNA of the CDR3: TGTGCCAGTAGGGGTTGGGGCTACGAGCAGTACTTC.

In nucleotides, the CDR3 is TGCAGTGCAACGACGAAAGGGGAGCTGTTTTTT. The encoded protein is CSATTKGELFF. This chain joins TRBV20-1 and TRBJ2-2; D is uncertain. The ends were cut back, 6 bases at V and 8 bases at J, with 10 bases in the middle. The CDR3 loop spans 11 amino acids. Germline assignment: CDR1 DFQATT and CDR2 SNEGSKA (reference sequence).

In this sample, this clonotype turned up many times. The J gene is TRBJ2-3, the V gene TRBV7-3; tentative D call: TRBD1 (6 bases). Germline CDR1 SGHTA, CDR2 FQGTGA. This CDR3 spans 15 amino acids. Trimming took 5 bases from V and 2 from J, leaving 14 bases between them. CDR3 coding DNA: TGTGCCAGCAGCCAAATGGGGGCAGACACAGATACGCAGTATTTT. Its protein product is CASSQMGADTDTQYF.

The rearrangement links TRBV5-6 to TRBJ1-1; D not resolved. Germline V lookup: CDR1 SGHDT, CDR2 YYEEEE. V was pared by 0 bases and J by 3 bases, with 9 bases between. This CDR3 region has 14 residues. The CDR3 DNA follows: TGTGCCAGCAGCTTGGATGAGAGGTACACTGAAGCTTTCTTT. This sequence encodes CASSLDERYTEAFF.

This clonotype was seen a handful of times. The J gene is TRBJ2-7, the V gene TRBV12-3 or TRBV12-4, with D possibly being TRBD2 (5 bases). The CDR3 covers 16 residues. Trimming removed 5 bases at V and 1 base at J, with 18 bases between. CDR3 region: CASSPGWSGASYEQYF. The CDR3 DNA sequence: TGTGCCAGCAGTCCTGGCTGGAGCGGAGCTTCCTACGAGCAGTACTTC.

The chain has TRBV30 and TRBJ1-5; D gene ambiguous. This CDR3 is built from 12 residues. CDR1 is GTSNPN and CDR2 is SVGIG in the germline V gene (reference sequence). V dropped 4 bases and J dropped 4 bases, with 8 bases sitting between them. The CDR3 region is CAWKYPNQPQHF. The DNA of the CDR3 is TGTGCCTGGAAGTATCCGAATCAGCCCCAGCATTTT. The full variable domain, in which reference TRBV30 and TRBJ1-5 provide the parts outside the CDR3, is SQTIHQWPATLVQPVGSPLSLECTVEGTSNPNLYWYRQAAGRGLQLLFYSVGIGQISSEVPQNLSASRPQDRQFILSSKKLLLSDSGFYLCAWKYPNQPQHFGDGTRLSIL.

With regard to this clonotype: One junction end disagrees with the germline gene, perhaps due to a read error. V usage is TRBV20-1 and J usage is TRBJ2-3, with D possibly matching TRBD1 (6 bases). The CDR3 has 15 residues. From germline, CDR1 is DFQATT and CDR2 SNEGSKA (reference sequence). For the CDR3, the DNA is TGCAATGCTTCCACAGGGATAACTAGCACAGATACGCAGTATTTT. The encoded protein is CNASTGITSTDTQYF.

This clonotype came up a few times. The rearrangement links TRBV29-1 to TRBJ2-3; D remains unclear. With 4 bases removed from V and 2 bases from J, the gap between germline ends came to 4 bases. CDR1 and CDR2 from the germline V gene are SQVTM and ANQGSEA. The CDR3 has 11 amino acids. The CDR3 protein is CSVAFTDTQYF. The CDR3 DNA follows: TGCAGCGTTGCCTTCACAGATACGCAGTATTTT.

This chain links TRBV5-1 with TRBJ2-1; either TRBD1 or TRBD2 may fit D (6 bases each). Looked up from germline, CDR1 is SGHRS and CDR2 is YFSETQ. The CDR3 has 16 residues. V was trimmed by 4 bases and J by 2 bases, leaving 16 bases between them. CDR3 loop: CASSVRGDVPYNEQFF. The CDR3 DNA reads as TGCGCCAGCAGCGTTAGGGGGGACGTTCCCTACAATGAGCAGTTCTTC.

The chain uses TRBV5-4 and TRBJ2-1; 10 nucleotides agree with TRBD2. The germline CDR1 and CDR2 sequences are SGHNT and YYREEE (reference sequence). Germline trimming cut 3 bases from V and 4 bases from J; bases unmatched to any gene: 4. This CDR3 has 15 amino acids. CDR3 sequence reads: CASSSPSGGYNEQFF. CDR3 nucleotide sequence: TGTGCCAGCAGCTCTCCTAGCGGGGGTTACAATGAGCAGTTCTTC.

In this sample, this clonotype turned up a few times. The chain uses TRBV27 and TRBJ1-2; 7 nucleotides align to TRBD1. Germline V gene lookup returns CDR1 MNHEY and CDR2 SMNVEV (reference sequence). This CDR3 has 13 amino acids. The V gene end was trimmed by 3 bases and the J gene end by 4 bases; junction bases not matched to a gene: 2. In nucleotides, the CDR3 is TGTGCCAGCAGTTTCACAGGGGTCTATGGCTACACCTTC. It is translated as CASSFTGVYGYTF.

The chain recombines TRBV5-5 with TRBJ2-3, with 8 positions matching TRBD2. The germline CDR1 and CDR2 sequences are SGHKS and YYEKEE (reference sequence). J lost 2 bases, V lost 1 base, and 6 bases had no gene match. CDR3 length: 16 amino acids. The chain's CDR3 is CASSLFGSGVTDTQYF. CDR3 nucleotide sequence: TGTGCCAGCAGCTTGTTCGGTAGCGGGGTCACAGATACGCAGTATTTT.

This clonotype was detected a few times. V and J are TRBV28 and TRBJ2-7; D gene ambiguous. CDR1 MDHEN and CDR2 SYDVKM come from the germline V gene. V was clipped by 8 bases and J by 0 bases, with 20 bases between them. This CDR3 is 16 amino acids long. The CDR3 region has the DNA TGTGCCAGCTCACCACCGAACGGACCTGTCTCCTACGAGCAGTACTTC. Translation gives CASSPPNGPVSYEQYF.

In this sample, this clonotype turned up many times. V usage is TRBV12-3 or TRBV12-4 and J usage is TRBJ1-1; D is undetermined. The CDR3 runs to 14 residues. The V and J ends lost 6 bases and 1 base respectively, with 12 bases between them. The CDR3 bases are TGTGCCAGCAGAACGGCAGGCCCGAACACTGAAGCTTTCTTT. Its protein product is CASRTAGPNTEAFF.

In its sample, this clonotype was seen a few times. V usage is TRBV6-6 and J usage is TRBJ2-2; D not certain. The V and J ends lost 2 bases and 5 bases respectively, with 9 bases between them. The germline V gene encodes CDR1 MNHNY and CDR2 SVGAGI (reference sequence). The length of the CDR3 is 14 residues. CDR3 in DNA: TGTGCCAGCAGTTACAGGGTTGGGACCGGGGAGCTGTTTTTT. Its translation: CASSYRVGTGELFF.

At least ten counts were recorded for this clonotype. The chain employs TRBV28 and TRBJ2-7; perhaps TRBD1 as D (5 bases). This CDR3 has 13 residues. CDR1 and CDR2 from the germline V gene are MDHEN and SYDVKM. CDR3 amino acids: CSLTPAGKGEQYF. The CDR3 DNA follows: TGTTCCCTCACCCCCGCAGGGAAGGGCGAGCAGTACTTC.

In its sample, this clonotype was seen many times. The rearrangement links TRBV11-2 to TRBJ2-2; the D call may be TRBD1 or TRBD2 (5 bases each). V was shortened by 6 bases and J by 0 bases, with 11 bases between the two germline ends. Germline V gene lookup returns CDR1 SGHAT and CDR2 FQNNGV. The CDR3 is 15 residues long. The CDR3 loop is CASSPGTTNTGELFF. The CDR3 DNA follows: TGTGCCAGCAGTCCGGGGACGACGAACACCGGGGAGCTGTTTTTT. Looking up the rest from reference TRBV11-2 and TRBJ2-2 gives the full variable domain: EAGVAQSPRYKIIEKRQSVAFWCNPISGHATLYWYQQILGQGPKLLIQFQNNGVVDDSQLPKDRFSAERLKGVDSTLKIQPAKLEDSAVYLCASSPGTTNTGELFFGEGSRLTVL.

This clonotype showed up just a few times. One end of the junction varies from germline; a read error may be responsible. The gene calls are TRBV12-3 or TRBV12-4 and TRBJ1-2; D is uncertain. There are 12 residues in the CDR3. The CDR3 loop is CASSLVHYGCTF. The CDR3 DNA follows: TGTGCCAGCAGTTTAGTACACTATGGCTGCACCTTC.

This clonotype was detected many times. CDR3 sequence reads: CASSLTGFYEQYF. CDR3 sequence (DNA): TGTGCCAGCAGTTTGACAGGGTTCTACGAGCAGTACTTC. The genes are TRBV12-3 or TRBV12-4 and TRBJ2-7, with 7 bases that match TRBD1. The CDR3 consists of 13 residues. V lost 3 bases, J lost 3 bases, and 2 bases stayed unmatched.

This clonotype was detected only a few times. The rearrangement uses TRBV24-1 and TRBJ1-2; D not resolved. Germline V gene data show CDR1 as KGHDR and CDR2 as SFDVKD. The germline V and J ends were trimmed by 9 bases and 4 bases, with 20 bases remaining between them. The CDR3 is made up of 15 amino acids. CDR3 sequence: CATDDTPERAYGYTF. The CDR3 nucleotides read TGTGCCACCGACGACACCCCAGAAAGGGCCTATGGCTACACCTTC.

This clonotype was detected ten times or more. V and J are TRBV11-2 and TRBJ2-3; no definite D call. V shed 5 bases and J shed 2 bases, with 5 bases lying between them. The CDR3 totals 12 residues. Germline V gene lookup returns CDR1 SGHAT and CDR2 FQNNGV. The CDR3 is CASSKFTDTQYF. Written as DNA, the CDR3 is TGTGCCAGCAGCAAATTCACAGATACGCAGTATTTT. Together with reference TRBV11-2 and TRBJ2-3, the CDR3 gives the full variable domain: EAGVAQSPRYKIIEKRQSVAFWCNPISGHATLYWYQQILGQGPKLLIQFQNNGVVDDSQLPKDRFSAERLKGVDSTLKIQPAKLEDSAVYLCASSKFTDTQYFGPGTRLTVL.

This clonotype has a handful of counts. This sequence joins TRBV9 and TRBJ2-2; tentatively, D is TRBD1 (6 bases). V was trimmed by 3 bases and J by 5 bases, leaving 11 bases between them. Germline CDR1 and CDR2: SGDLS and YYNGEE. The length of the CDR3 is 14 residues. This CDR3 is CASSAGVKTGELFF. The CDR3, as DNA: TGTGCCAGCAGCGCAGGGGTAAAGACCGGGGAGCTGTTTTTT.

This clonotype came up many times. The genes are TRBV6-1 and TRBJ1-1; D remains ambiguous. V was clipped by 6 bases and J by 1 base, with 12 bases between them. CDR1 and CDR2 (germline): MNHNS, SASEGT. CDR3 size: 14 residues. The CDR3 loop is CASSLGRRNTEAFF. The CDR3 nucleotides read TGTGCCAGCAGCCTCGGCCGGAGGAACACTGAAGCTTTCTTT.

This clonotype was detected many times. In DNA form, the CDR3 reads TGTGCCAGCAGCAGAGCGGGAGAGTCGAACGAGCAGTACTTC. Translating gives CASSRAGESNEQYF. This chain connects TRBV2 to TRBJ2-7; 8 nucleotides match TRBD2. Germline assignment: CDR1 SNHLY and CDR2 FYNNEI. The CDR3 consists of 14 residues. The V and J ends lost 6 bases and 5 bases, in that order; junction bases with no gene match: 9.